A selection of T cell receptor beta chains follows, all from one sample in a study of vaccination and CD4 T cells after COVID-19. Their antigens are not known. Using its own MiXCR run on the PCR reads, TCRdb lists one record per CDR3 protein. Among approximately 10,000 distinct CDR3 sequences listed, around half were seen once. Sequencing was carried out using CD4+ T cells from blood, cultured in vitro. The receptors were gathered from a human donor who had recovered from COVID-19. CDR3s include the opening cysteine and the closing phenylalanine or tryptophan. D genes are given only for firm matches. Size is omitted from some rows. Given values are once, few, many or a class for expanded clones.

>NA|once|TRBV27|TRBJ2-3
TGTGCCAGCTCTACCGGACTTCTCATCCATACGCAGTATTTT
CASSTGLLIHTQYF
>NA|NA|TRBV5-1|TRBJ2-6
TGCGCCAGCAGCTTGGTTCAGGATACTGGGGCCAACGTCCTGACTTTC
CASSLVQDTGANVLTF
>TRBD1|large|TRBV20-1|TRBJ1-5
TGCAGTGCTAGACCTGGACAGGGTCAACAAGCCCAGCATTTT
CSARPGQGQQAQHF
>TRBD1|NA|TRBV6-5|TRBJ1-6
TGTGCCAGCAGTTACTCGACAGGGGTGTCACCCCTCCACTTT
CASSYSTGVSPLHF
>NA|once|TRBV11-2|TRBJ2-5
TGTGCCAGCAGCCCCAGCGGAAATCAAGAGACCCAGTACTTC
CASSPSGNQETQYF
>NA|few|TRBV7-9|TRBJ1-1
TGTGCCAGCAGCTCACAGGGATGGGAAGCTTTCTTT
CASSSQGWEAFF
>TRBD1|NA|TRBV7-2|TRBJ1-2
TGTGCCAGCAGCCCTAGACAGGGTTTAGGCTACACCTTC
CASSPRQGLGYTF
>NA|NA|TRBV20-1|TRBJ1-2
TGCAGTGCTAGAGATGGGGGGGACGGTTACACCTTC
CSARDGGDGYTF
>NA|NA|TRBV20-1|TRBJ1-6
TGCAGTGCTAGACTAGGACAGAGGAATTCACCCCTCCACTTT
CSARLGQRNSPLHF
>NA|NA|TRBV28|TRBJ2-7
TGTGCCAGCAGTTTAAGGGGTTACTACGAGCAGTACTTC
CASSLRGYYEQYF